This T cell receptor (beta chain) was sequenced for a study of shared clonotypes between healthy human individuals. Sorted-subset replicate PCRs used approximately 190 ng of genomic DNA. This amount corresponded to approximately 30,000 T cell genomes. Generated by immunoSEQ multiplex PCR, the TCRdb table keeps only in-frame clones and is missing some. Counted here are 2,500,000 or so clones, around 90% occurring once; the ten biggest clones make up approximately 0.39%. The donors, all of them Caucasian adults, lived in Nashville, Tennessee. There are 13 residues in the CDR3. From germline, CDR1 is SQVTM and CDR2 ANQGSEA. V dropped 4 bases and J dropped 4 bases, with 12 bases sitting between them.

This receptor was obtained from a man aged 18-30 years in good health. Some clones in this sample may be carry-over from other donors' samples. The chain couples TRBV29-1 to TRBJ2-3; D gene ambiguous. The sample comprised naive CD4+ T cells from PBMCs. As to subset: CD45RA+ positively selected. The CDR3 DNA reads TGCAGCGTTGTTTTCCAGAAGGCAGATACGCAGTATTTT. Translated, it gives CSVVFQKADTQYF.